This T cell receptor (beta chain) was captured in a study of low-dose radiotherapy and immunotherapy resistance in tumors. Study in general: A total of 13 Gy over 26 weeks was given to Cohort 2 as 1 Gy per fraction every two weeks.

This clonotype was recorded a few times. Indicated time point: before trial treatment. The donors' regimen was nivolumab, ipilimumab, aspirin, low-dose cyclophosphamide and low-dose radiotherapy. With TRAV- and TRBV-specific primers, first-strand cDNA was made, covering the alpha and beta chains. PCR amplification of the TCRs was performed with Phusion for 20 to 25 PCR cycles, and it relied on a constant-region primer together with a V-primer adapter. TCRdb re-derived calls from the reads in MiXCR, one entry per CDR3 protein. The sample yields around 68,000 distinct CDR3 sequences, less than 30% seen once. J was trimmed by 3 bases and V by 5 bases; bases with no gene match: 7. The CDR3 totals 14 residues. Germline V gives CDR1 MNHEY, CDR2 SVGEGT.

This TCR was recovered from a male donor with rectosigmoid adenocarcinoma. The sample here was PBMCs, taken before treatment. The rearrangement uses TRBV6-2 or TRBV6-3 and TRBJ2-7, with TRBD1 matching 7 bases. In nucleotides, the CDR3 is TGTGCCAGCAGTACAGTGACAGGGATCTACGAGCAGTACTTC. As protein: CASSTVTGIYEQYF.